This T cell receptor (beta chain) was captured in a study of cytomegalovirus exposure and HLA in healthy donors (dated by TCRdb to the late 2010s). With regard to the full study: A later analysis indicated that the roughly 130 validation repertoires were generated on the platform also employed for the 720 or so repertoires of the first cohort. The study aimed to test whether signatures of past pathogen exposure could be identified by cataloging public T cell receptors. Besides the first cohort of roughly 640 subjects, a separate validation cohort made up of over 95 different subjects was used. High-throughput TCR immunosequencing, statistical association of individual TCRs with disease status, and machine learning were combined to predict cytomegalovirus infection status.

Details on this clone: The specificity of this receptor is unknown. No base quality values were provided; no much bigger clone lies one nucleotide off.

Spanning cysteine to phenylalanine, the CDR3 consists of 13 amino acids. Just the 39-base CDR3 DNA is kept, in frame starting at base 1. V drops 0 bases and J drops 4 bases, leaving 7 bases in between. Looking up the germline V gene yields CDR1 SGHRS and CDR2 YFSETQ. Study-wide conclusions, independent of this receptor: Most TCR sequences were seen in very few donors, while some public TCRs were found in many individuals. A total of 150 to 200 TCR beta chains were listed by the study as associated with cytomegalovirus. According to the authors, the approach could potentially be generalized to other disease states and immunological phenotypes. In vitro tests confirmed that a few of the cytomegalovirus-associated TCR beta chains recognize cytomegalovirus antigens. A later analysis found that TCRs clustered in the first cohort also tended to co-occur in the roughly 120 validation repertoires, with 90% to 95% of cluster scores above 0. A later analysis lacked HLA typing for the validation cohort, so it scored co-occurrence in that cohort across all 120 or so repertoires. In both the original and validation cohorts, the classifier was reported to diagnose cytomegalovirus status with high specificity and sensitivity.

The protocol used for the library was the immunoSEQ multiplex PCR assay. The published analysis was carried out like this. A statistical classification framework was developed to diagnose cytomegalovirus status using the catalog of TCR beta chain sequences. TCRdb provides this immuneACCESS table in a form limited to in-frame rearrangements. Some clones are lacking; in checked studies, under half of them reflect an unresolved V gene, and why the rest are absent is not known. For V, J and clone size, that table is used; D and trimming come from the DNA. The sample table shows around 300,000 clones, and 70% to 90% are seen once. Jointly, the top ten make up 0.9% to 1.1% of the sample. Donors formed part of the validation cohort, which comprised over a hundred subjects and was distinct from the first cohort of several hundred subjects.

This TCR came from a woman younger than 35 in good health and CMV-seronegative. This sequence uses TRBV5-1 and TRBJ1-1; the D gene assignment is ambiguous. Specimen: PBMCs. The DNA sequence follows: TGCGCCAGCAGCTTGGGGGCTGGCACTGAAGCTTTCTTT. Its protein product is CASSLGAGTEAFF.